These 14 T cell receptor beta chains were sequenced from one sample in a study of shared clonotypes between healthy human individuals. Method: immunoSEQ multiplex PCR; TCRdb's copy keeps in-frame clones and lacks some. Of over 1.5 million clones in the sample, 95% to 99% were seen once. Specimen: naive CD4+ T cells sorted from blood. Specified subset: CD45RA+ positively selected. The source is a man younger than 40 in good health.

The rearrangement uses TRBV9 and TRBJ2-3; tentatively, D is TRBD2 (6 bases). V lost 0 bases to trimming and J lost 6 bases, with 11 bases between them. The CDR3 has 14 amino acids. In germline, CDR1 is SGDLS, CDR2 YYNGEE. Here the CDR3 DNA reads TGTGCCAGCAGCGTAGAAGCTAGCGCCGATACGCAGTATTTT. Residues: CASSVEASADTQYF.

This clone was seen just once. CDR3 residues: CASSLNRANQPQHF. In DNA, the CDR3 is TGTGCCAGCAGCTTGAACAGGGCAAATCAGCCCCAGCATTTT. V gene TRBV5-6 combines with J gene TRBJ1-5, with D perhaps matching TRBD1 (6 bases). CDR3 length: 14 residues. Trimming took 1 base from V and 4 from J, leaving 9 bases between them. Germline CDR1 and CDR2: SGHDT and YYEEEE.

The chain is built from TRBV12-2 and TRBJ2-2; the table's D call of TRBD1 was not tested on the DNA. TRBV12-2 is flagged as a pseudogene. The CDR3 contains 18 residues. The CDR3 DNA reads TGTGCAAGTCGCTTAGGTCGCGGACGGACAGGGAACACCGGGGAGCTGTTTTTT. Protein sequence: CASRLGRGRTGNTGELFF.

The chain uses TRBV28 and TRBJ1-2; a possible D gene is TRBD1 (6 bases). Trimming pared 7 bases from V and 3 bases from J, leaving 21 bases between. The CDR3 contains 16 residues. Germline V gene sequence: CDR1 MDHEN, CDR2 SYDVKM. The CDR3 protein is CASKIFTGFLDYGYTF. For the CDR3, the DNA is TGTGCCAGCAAAATATTTACAGGGTTCTTGGACTATGGCTACACCTTC.

The genes are TRBV15 and TRBJ2-5, with 8 bases aligning to TRBD2. Germline V lookup: CDR1 LNHNV, CDR2 YYDKDF (reference sequence). V gave up 5 bases and J gave up 5 bases; unmatched junction bases: 13. This CDR3 is built from 16 residues. The CDR3 region is CATSPRSAGAGETQYF. As DNA, the CDR3 is TGTGCCACCAGCCCCAGGTCAGCGGGAGCCGGTGAGACCCAGTACTTC.

The rearrangement joins TRBV4-1 to TRBJ2-1; D remains ambiguous. Deletions cut 0 bases from V and 1 base from J, with 7 bases between. CDR1 is MGHRA, CDR2 YSYEKL, per germline. This CDR3 has 15 amino acids. Here the CDR3 reads CASSQELGSYNEQFF. The CDR3 nucleotides read TGCGCCAGCAGCCAAGAACTGGGGTCCTACAATGAGCAGTTCTTC.

Comment on this clone: Other nucleotide sequences from this sample produce the same CDR3. This rearrangement joins TRBV7-6 to TRBJ2-7; 7 nucleotides agree with TRBD1. The trim removed 0 bases at V and 2 bases at J, leaving 4 bases unmatched. Per germline, CDR1 SGHVS and CDR2 FNYEAQ. The CDR3 runs to 15 residues. CDR3 protein: CASSLAAGGPYEQYF. The CDR3, as DNA: TGTGCCAGCAGCTTAGCTGCAGGGGGACCCTACGAGCAGTACTTC.

The J gene is TRBJ2-7, the V gene TRBV19, with 9 bases identical to TRBD1. This CDR3 spans 15 amino acids. CDR1 is LNHDA and CDR2 is SQIVND in the germline V gene (reference sequence). V lost 1 base to trimming and J lost 5 bases; unmatched junction nucleotides: 6. The DNA for the CDR3 is TGTGCCAGTAGTATAGTGAACAGGGGGCCGGACGAGCAGTACTTC. Translation: CASSIVNRGPDEQYF.

The chain employs TRBV29-1 and TRBJ2-5; TRBD1 might be the D (5 bases). V was trimmed by 6 bases and J by 1 base, leaving 12 bases between them. The CDR3 is 13 residues long. CDR1 SQVTM and CDR2 ANQGSEA come from the germline V gene. CDR3 sequence reads: CSVPRQFQETQYF. The CDR3 bases are TGCAGCGTACCCAGACAGTTCCAAGAGACCCAGTACTTC.

As for this clone: The sample carries other DNA sequences with the same CDR3. The chain uses TRBV28 and TRBJ2-7; perhaps TRBD1 as D (5 bases). The germline gives CDR1 MDHEN, CDR2 SYDVKM. The V and J ends lost 2 bases and 2 bases respectively, with 7 bases between them. This CDR3 has 13 residues. CDR3 region: CASSLQGTYEQYF. The CDR3 coding sequence is TGTGCCAGCAGTTTACAGGGTACCTACGAGCAGTACTTC.

The J gene is TRBJ2-7, the V gene TRBV7-8, with 10 nucleotides matching TRBD1. J lost 4 bases, V lost 5 bases, and 8 bases had no gene match. Germline-derived CDR1 and CDR2 are SGHVS and FQNEAQ. The CDR3 has 15 amino acids. The CDR3 region has the DNA TGTGCCAGCAGCCAAAGACAGGGGGCCCGGTACGAGCAGTACTTC. Translated, it gives CASSQRQGARYEQYF.

The chain joins TRBV25-1 to TRBJ2-1; a possible D gene is TRBD2 (5 bases). The CDR3 loop spans 14 amino acids. V was trimmed by 8 bases and J by 1 base, leaving 12 bases between them. Germline V gene lookup returns CDR1 MGHDK and CDR2 SYGVNS. Here the CDR3 reads CASHGRTSYNEQFF. For the CDR3, the DNA is TGTGCCAGCCACGGACGGACTTCCTACAATGAGCAGTTCTTC.

This chain joins TRBV28 and TRBJ2-3; 9 nucleotides agree with TRBD2. This CDR3 is built from 15 residues. Germline CDR1 reads MDHEN; CDR2 reads SYDVKM. V trimming: 2 bases; J trimming: 5 bases; junction bases outside the gene matches: 5. The CDR3 DNA follows: TGTGCCAGCAGTTTAGCGGGAGGGCCCGTAGATACGCAGTATTTT. It encodes CASSLAGGPVDTQYF.

This clone was detected once. The chain employs TRBV7-2 and TRBJ2-7; the D is unclear. The CDR3 sequence is 15 residues long. CDR1 is SGHTA and CDR2 is FQGNSA in the germline V gene. The ends were cut back, 1 base at V and 3 bases at J, with 13 bases in the middle. Written as DNA, the CDR3 is TGTGCCAGCAGCTTAGGCAGCATTACCAACTACGAGCAGTACTTC. Translation gives CASSLGSITNYEQYF. Drawing the rest from reference TRBV7-2 and TRBJ2-7, the complete variable domain is GAGVSQSPSNKVTEKGKDVELRCDPISGHTALYWYRQSLGQGLEFLIYFQGNSAPDKSGLPSDRFSAERTGGSVSTLTIQRTQQEDSAVYLCASSLGSITNYEQYFGPGTRLTVT.